This T cell receptor beta chain was identified in a study of shared clonotypes between healthy human individuals. Whole-study findings and limits: Larger estimated richness was generally seen in naive subsets than in memory subsets. The study found roughly 5.3% of naive CD4 clonotypes shared across a few donors.

Remarks on this clone: The antigen is unknown.

Germline V gene lookup returns CDR1 GTSNPN and CDR2 SVGIG (reference sequence). The CDR3 loop spans 14 amino acids. V was shortened by 5 bases and J by 4 bases, with 14 bases between the two germline ends. Using immunoSEQ multiplex PCR, the repertoire was profiled, and TCRdb retains in-frame clones only, with some absent. Of over a million clones listed, around 78% were seen once; the top ten hold under 0.65%. Donation came from healthy HIV-negative adults that had no recent acute infections or vaccinations. Sequencing was done on a sample of memory CD4+ T cells from PBMCs. Subset given: CD45RA-negative fraction. This chain connects TRBV30 to TRBJ2-2; no definite D call. The origin of this receptor is a man aged 18 to 29 in good health. Some clones in this sample may be carry-over from other donors' samples. The CDR3 coding sequence is TGTGCCTGGCAGAAGGGCCGCTTCACCGGGGAGCTGTTTTTT. It encodes CAWQKGRFTGELFF.